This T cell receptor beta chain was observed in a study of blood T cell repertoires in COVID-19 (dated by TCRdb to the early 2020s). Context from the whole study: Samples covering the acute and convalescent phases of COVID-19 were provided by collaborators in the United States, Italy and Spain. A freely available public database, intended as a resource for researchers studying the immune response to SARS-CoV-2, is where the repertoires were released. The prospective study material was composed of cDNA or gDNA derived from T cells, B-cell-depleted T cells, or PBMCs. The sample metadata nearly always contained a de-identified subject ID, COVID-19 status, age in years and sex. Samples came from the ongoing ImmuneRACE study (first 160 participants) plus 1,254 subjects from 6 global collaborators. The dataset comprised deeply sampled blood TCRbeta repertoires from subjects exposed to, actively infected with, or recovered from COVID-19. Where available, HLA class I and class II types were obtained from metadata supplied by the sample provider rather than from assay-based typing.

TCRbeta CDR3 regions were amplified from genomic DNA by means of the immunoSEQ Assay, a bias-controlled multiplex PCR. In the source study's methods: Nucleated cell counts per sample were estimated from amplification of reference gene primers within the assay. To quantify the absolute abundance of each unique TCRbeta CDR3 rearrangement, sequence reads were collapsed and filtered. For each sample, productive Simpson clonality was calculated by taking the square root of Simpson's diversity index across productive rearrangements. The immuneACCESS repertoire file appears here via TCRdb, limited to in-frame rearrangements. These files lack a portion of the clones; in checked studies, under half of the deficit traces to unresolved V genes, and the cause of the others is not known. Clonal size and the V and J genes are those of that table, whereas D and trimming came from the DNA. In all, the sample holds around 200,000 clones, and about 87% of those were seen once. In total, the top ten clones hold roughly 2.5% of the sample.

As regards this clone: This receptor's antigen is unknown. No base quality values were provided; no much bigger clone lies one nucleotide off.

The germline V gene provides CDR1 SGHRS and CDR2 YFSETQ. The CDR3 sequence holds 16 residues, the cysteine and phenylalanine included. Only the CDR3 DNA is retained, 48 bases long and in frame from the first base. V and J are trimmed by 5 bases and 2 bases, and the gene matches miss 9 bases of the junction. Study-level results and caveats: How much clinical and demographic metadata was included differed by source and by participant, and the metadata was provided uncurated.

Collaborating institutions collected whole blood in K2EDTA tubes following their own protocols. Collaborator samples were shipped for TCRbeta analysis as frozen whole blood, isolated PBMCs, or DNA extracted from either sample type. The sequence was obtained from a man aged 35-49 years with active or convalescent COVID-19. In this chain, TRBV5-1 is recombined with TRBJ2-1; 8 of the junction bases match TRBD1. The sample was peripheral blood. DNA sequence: TGCGCCAGCAGTCAGCAGGGGACAGGAGCCTACAATGAGCAGTTCTTC. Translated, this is CASSQQGTGAYNEQFF.